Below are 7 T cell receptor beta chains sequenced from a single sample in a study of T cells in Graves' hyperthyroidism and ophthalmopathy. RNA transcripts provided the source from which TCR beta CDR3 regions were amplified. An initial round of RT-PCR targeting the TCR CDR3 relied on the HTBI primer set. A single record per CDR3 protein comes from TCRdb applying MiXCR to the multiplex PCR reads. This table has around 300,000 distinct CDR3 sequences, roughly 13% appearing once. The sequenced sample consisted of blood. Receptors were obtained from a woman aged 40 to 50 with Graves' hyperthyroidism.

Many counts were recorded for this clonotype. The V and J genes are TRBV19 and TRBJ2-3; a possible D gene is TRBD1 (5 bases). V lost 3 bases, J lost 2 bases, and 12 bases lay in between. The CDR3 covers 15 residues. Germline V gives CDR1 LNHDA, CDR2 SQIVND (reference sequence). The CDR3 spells CASSIAAGHTDTQYF. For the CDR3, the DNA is TGTGCCAGTAGTATCGCGGCAGGACACACAGATACGCAGTATTTT.

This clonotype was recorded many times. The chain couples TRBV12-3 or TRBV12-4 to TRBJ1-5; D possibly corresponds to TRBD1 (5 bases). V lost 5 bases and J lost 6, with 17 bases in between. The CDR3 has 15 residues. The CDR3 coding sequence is TGTGCCAGCAGTCCTCCGGGGGGAGGAGGTCAGCCCCAGCATTTT. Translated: CASSPPGGGGQPQHF.

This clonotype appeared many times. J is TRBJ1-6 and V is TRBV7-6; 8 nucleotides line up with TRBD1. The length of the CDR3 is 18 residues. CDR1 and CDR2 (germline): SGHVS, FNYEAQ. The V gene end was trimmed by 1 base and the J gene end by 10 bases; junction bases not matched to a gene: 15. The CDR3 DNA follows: TGTGCCAGCAGCTTAGACGCCGGGACAGGCAGAGGAGGGTCACCCCTCCACTTT. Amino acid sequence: CASSLDAGTGRGGSPLHF.

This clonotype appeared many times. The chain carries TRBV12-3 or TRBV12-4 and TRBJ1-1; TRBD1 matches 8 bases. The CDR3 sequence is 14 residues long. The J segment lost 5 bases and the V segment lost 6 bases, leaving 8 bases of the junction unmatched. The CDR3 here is CASSGTGAGTEAFF. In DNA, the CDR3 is TGTGCCAGCAGCGGGACAGGCGCGGGTACTGAAGCTTTCTTT.

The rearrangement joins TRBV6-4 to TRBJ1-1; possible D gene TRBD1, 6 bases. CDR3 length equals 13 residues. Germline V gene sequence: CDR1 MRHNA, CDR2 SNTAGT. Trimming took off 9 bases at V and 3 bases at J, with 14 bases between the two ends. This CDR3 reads CARKRDTYTEAFF. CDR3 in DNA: TGTGCCAGAAAGAGGGACACCTACACTGAAGCTTTCTTT.

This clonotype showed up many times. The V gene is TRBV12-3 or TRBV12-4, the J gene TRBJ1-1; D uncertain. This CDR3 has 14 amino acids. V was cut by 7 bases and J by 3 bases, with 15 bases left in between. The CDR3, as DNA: TGTGCCAGCACCTTATCGGCGGATCACACTGAAGCTTTCTTT. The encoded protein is CASTLSADHTEAFF.

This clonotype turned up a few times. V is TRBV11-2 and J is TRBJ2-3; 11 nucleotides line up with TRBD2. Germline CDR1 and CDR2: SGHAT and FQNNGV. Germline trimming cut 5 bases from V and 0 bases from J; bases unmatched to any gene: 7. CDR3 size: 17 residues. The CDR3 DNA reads TGTGCCAGCAGCCCGGCGGGACTAGCGGTTAGCACAGATACGCAGTATTTT. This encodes CASSPAGLAVSTDTQYF. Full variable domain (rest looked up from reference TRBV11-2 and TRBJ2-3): EAGVAQSPRYKIIEKRQSVAFWCNPISGHATLYWYQQILGQGPKLLIQFQNNGVVDDSQLPKDRFSAERLKGVDSTLKIQPAKLEDSAVYLCASSPAGLAVSTDTQYFGPGTRLTVL.